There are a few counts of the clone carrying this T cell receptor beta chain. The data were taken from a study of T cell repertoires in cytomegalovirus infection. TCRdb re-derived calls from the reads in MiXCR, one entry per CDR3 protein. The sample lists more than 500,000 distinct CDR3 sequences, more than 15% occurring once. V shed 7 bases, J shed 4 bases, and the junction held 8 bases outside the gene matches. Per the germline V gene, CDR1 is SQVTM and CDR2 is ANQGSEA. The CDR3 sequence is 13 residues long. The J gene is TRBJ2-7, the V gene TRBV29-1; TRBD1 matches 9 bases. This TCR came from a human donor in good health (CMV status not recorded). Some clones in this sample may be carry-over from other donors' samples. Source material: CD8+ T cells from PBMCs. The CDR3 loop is CSAWDRAGYEQYF. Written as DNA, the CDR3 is TGCAGCGCCTGGGACAGGGCCGGGTACGAGCAGTACTTC.